This T cell receptor beta chain is from a study of T cells in localized non-small cell lung cancer. Findings of the study overall: Median around 56 top-100 tumor clones were shared with paired adjacent lung.

Comment on this clone: What it recognizes is unknown.

Germline V gene sequence: CDR1 SGHTA, CDR2 FQGNSA. Trimming cost V 1 base and J 0 bases, with 19 bases left between them. CDR3 length: 19 amino acids. Libraries were prepared by immunoSEQ multiplex PCR; TCRdb keeps only in-frame clonotypes and omits some of them. Of 25,000 or so clones listed, around 86% are singletons. This receptor was taken from a woman aged 40-69 years with stage I lung adenocarcinoma. The chain joins TRBV7-2 to TRBJ2-1; maybe TRBD2 (6 bases). The sample consisted of peripheral blood, taken before any cancer treatment. In DNA, the CDR3 is TGTGCCAGCAGCTTAGTCAGTGGGGCGGGGTTAAGCTCCTACAATGAGCAGTTCTTC. Its protein product is CASSLVSGAGLSSYNEQFF.